This is a list of T cell receptor beta chains from one sample in a study of blood T cell repertoires in COVID-19. Method: immunoSEQ multiplex PCR; TCRdb's copy keeps in-frame clones and lacks some. This table holds approximately 110,000 clones, about 85% found once. The sample consisted of peripheral blood. The origin of the receptors is a human donor in a cohort sampled during active COVID-19. Both conserved end residues are part of each CDR3. A D gene is named only where the DNA matches it firmly. A row's size may be missing; if present it is once, few, many or a size class.

j_call: TRBJ2-1
clone_size: -
v_call: TRBV19
d_call: -
cdr3_aa: CASSIGRANEQFF
cdr3_nt: TGTGCCAGTAGTATAGGGAGGGCGAATGAGCAGTTCTTC

j_call: TRBJ2-6
clone_size: -
v_call: TRBV13
d_call: -
cdr3_aa: CASKGLSSGANVLTF
cdr3_nt: TGTGCCAGCAAGGGACTCTCTTCTGGGGCCAACGTCCTGACTTTC

j_call: TRBJ1-6
clone_size: -
v_call: TRBV5-5
d_call: -
cdr3_aa: CASSLTRQTNSPLHF
cdr3_nt: TGTGCCAGCAGCTTGACCAGACAGACTAATTCACCCCTCCACTTT

j_call: TRBJ2-2
clone_size: -
v_call: TRBV30
d_call: TRBD2
cdr3_aa: CAWATSGGLTGELFF
cdr3_nt: TGTGCCTGGGCTACTAGCGGGGGGCTCACCGGGGAGCTGTTTTTT

j_call: TRBJ2-7
clone_size: -
v_call: TRBV6-5
d_call: TRBD1
cdr3_aa: CASTLGQGGEQYF
cdr3_nt: TGTGCCAGCACCCTGGGACAGGGGGGCGAGCAGTACTTC

j_call: TRBJ1-5
clone_size: -
v_call: TRBV9
d_call: -
cdr3_aa: CASSVFEGGQPQHF
cdr3_nt: TGTGCCAGCAGCGTATTCGAGGGAGGACAGCCCCAGCATTTT

j_call: TRBJ2-1
clone_size: -
v_call: TRBV6-6
d_call: TRBD2
cdr3_aa: CASQISGDAYNEQFF
cdr3_nt: TGTGCCAGCCAGATTAGCGGGGACGCCTACAATGAGCAGTTCTTC

j_call: TRBJ2-1
clone_size: -
v_call: TRBV5-1
d_call: -
cdr3_aa: CASSLVAGANEQFF
cdr3_nt: TGCGCCAGCAGCTTGGTTGCGGGGGCGAATGAGCAGTTCTTC

j_call: TRBJ1-6
clone_size: -
v_call: TRBV7-9
d_call: TRBD1
cdr3_aa: CASSPEGGAYNSPLHF
cdr3_nt: TGTGCCAGCAGCCCCGAAGGGGGCGCCTATAATTCACCCCTCCACTTT

j_call: TRBJ2-3
clone_size: -
v_call: TRBV4-3
d_call: TRBD2
cdr3_aa: CASSQDRASGLGDTQYF
cdr3_nt: TGCGCCAGCAGCCAAGATCGAGCTAGCGGGCTGGGAGATACGCAGTATTTT

j_call: TRBJ2-3
clone_size: -
v_call: TRBV6-5
d_call: -
cdr3_aa: CASSSQGAGGTDTQYF
cdr3_nt: TGTGCCAGCAGTTCACAGGGTGCAGGGGGCACAGATACGCAGTATTTT

j_call: TRBJ1-5
clone_size: -
v_call: TRBV15
d_call: -
cdr3_aa: CATSRESQGLQPQHF
cdr3_nt: TGTGCCACCAGCAGAGAATCCCAGGGTCTCCAGCCCCAGCATTTT

j_call: TRBJ2-4
clone_size: -
v_call: TRBV9
d_call: -
cdr3_aa: CASSVGGEDIQYF
cdr3_nt: TGTGCCAGCAGCGTAGGGGGGGAGGACATTCAGTACTTC

j_call: TRBJ2-7
clone_size: -
v_call: TRBV11-3
d_call: -
cdr3_aa: CASSLSWGGEQYF
cdr3_nt: TGTGCCAGCAGCTTGAGCTGGGGAGGAGAGCAGTACTTC

j_call: TRBJ2-2
clone_size: -
v_call: TRBV30
d_call: TRBD2
cdr3_aa: CARRRGVDTGELFF
cdr3_nt: TGTGCCAGGAGACGGGGGGTAGACACCGGGGAGCTGTTTTTT

j_call: TRBJ2-1
clone_size: once
v_call: TRBV4-1
d_call: TRBD2
cdr3_aa: CASSPPPLAGKHEQFF
cdr3_nt: TGCGCCAGCAGCCCCCCCCCGCTAGCGGGGAAGCATGAGCAGTTCTTC

j_call: TRBJ2-7
clone_size: -
v_call: TRBV2
d_call: -
cdr3_aa: CASSETPGDVAYEQYF
cdr3_nt: TGTGCCAGCAGTGAAACCCCGGGGGACGTGGCCTACGAGCAGTACTTC

j_call: TRBJ2-4
clone_size: -
v_call: TRBV19
d_call: -
cdr3_aa: CASSITAAKNIQYF
cdr3_nt: TGTGCCAGTAGTATCACAGCCGCCAAAAACATTCAGTACTTC

j_call: TRBJ2-2
clone_size: -
v_call: TRBV6-6
d_call: TRBD1
cdr3_aa: CASRDRGRGTGELFF
cdr3_nt: TGTGCCAGCCGCGACAGGGGTCGCGGCACCGGGGAGCTGTTTTTT

j_call: TRBJ1-4
clone_size: -
v_call: TRBV5-4
d_call: -
cdr3_aa: CASSPGSTNEKLFF
cdr3_nt: TGTGCCAGCAGTCCGGGGTCCACTAATGAAAAACTGTTTTTT

j_call: TRBJ2-5
clone_size: -
v_call: TRBV5-6
d_call: TRBD2
cdr3_aa: CASSLELAGAEETQYF
cdr3_nt: TGTGCCAGCAGCTTGGAACTAGCGGGGGCCGAAGAGACCCAGTACTTC

j_call: TRBJ1-2
clone_size: -
v_call: TRBV5-6
d_call: -
cdr3_aa: CASSLGVPGGYTF
cdr3_nt: TGTGCCAGCAGCTTGGGGGTCCCAGGCGGCTACACCTTC

j_call: TRBJ1-5
clone_size: -
v_call: TRBV7-2
d_call: -
cdr3_aa: CASSLRGLGPQHF
cdr3_nt: TGTGCCAGCAGCTTGAGGGGACTGGGGCCCCAGCATTTT

j_call: TRBJ2-5
clone_size: -
v_call: TRBV4-3
d_call: TRBD2
cdr3_aa: CASSQETSGGKKETQYF
cdr3_nt: TGCGCCAGCAGCCAAGAGACTAGCGGGGGAAAAAAAGAGACCCAGTACTTC

j_call: TRBJ1-2
clone_size: -
v_call: TRBV9
d_call: -
cdr3_aa: CASSVASYGYTF
cdr3_nt: TGTGCCAGCAGCGTAGCCAGCTATGGCTACACCTTC

j_call: TRBJ2-7
clone_size: many
v_call: TRBV3-1/TRBV3-2
d_call: TRBD1
cdr3_aa: CASSPGQGFTDEQYF
cdr3_nt: TGTGCCAGCAGTCCGGGACAGGGTTTTACGGACGAGCAGTACTTC

j_call: TRBJ1-1
clone_size: -
v_call: TRBV5-1
d_call: -
cdr3_aa: CASSLTSERTFF
cdr3_nt: TGCGCCAGCAGCTTGACATCAGAGAGGACTTTCTTT

j_call: TRBJ1-1
clone_size: -
v_call: TRBV6-5
d_call: -
cdr3_aa: CATLREWKAFF
cdr3_nt: TGTGCCACCTTGCGGGAGTGGAAAGCTTTCTTT

j_call: TRBJ2-1
clone_size: few
v_call: TRBV11-2
d_call: -
cdr3_aa: CASSSRVHLYNEQFF
cdr3_nt: TGTGCCAGCAGCTCGAGGGTACACCTCTACAATGAGCAGTTCTTC

j_call: TRBJ2-1
clone_size: -
v_call: TRBV6-2/TRBV6-3
d_call: -
cdr3_aa: CASSYYRYNEQFF
cdr3_nt: TGTGCCAGCAGTTACTACAGGTACAATGAGCAGTTCTTC

j_call: TRBJ1-4
clone_size: -
v_call: TRBV7-6
d_call: -
cdr3_aa: CASSLAWGPNEKLFF
cdr3_nt: TGTGCCAGCAGCTTAGCGTGGGGGCCTAATGAAAAACTGTTTTTT

j_call: TRBJ2-1
clone_size: -
v_call: TRBV27
d_call: TRBD1
cdr3_aa: CASSFGTDGPEQFF
cdr3_nt: TGTGCCAGCAGTTTTGGGACAGACGGGCCGGAGCAGTTCTTC

j_call: TRBJ1-2
clone_size: -
v_call: TRBV4-2
d_call: TRBD1
cdr3_aa: CASSQGTGDYYGYTF
cdr3_nt: TGTGCCAGCAGCCAAGGCACAGGGGACTACTATGGCTACACCTTC

j_call: TRBJ1-1
clone_size: -
v_call: TRBV24-1
d_call: -
cdr3_aa: CATRKGLGAEAFF
cdr3_nt: TGTGCCACCAGAAAAGGGTTAGGGGCTGAAGCTTTCTTT

j_call: TRBJ2-7
clone_size: -
v_call: TRBV19
d_call: TRBD2
cdr3_aa: CASRRTSGDPLEQYF
cdr3_nt: TGTGCCAGCAGGAGGACTAGCGGGGACCCCTTGGAGCAGTACTTC

j_call: TRBJ2-1
clone_size: few
v_call: TRBV7-2
d_call: TRBD2
cdr3_aa: CASSWTSGHEQFF
cdr3_nt: TGTGCCAGCAGCTGGACTAGCGGGCATGAGCAGTTCTTC

j_call: TRBJ2-3
clone_size: -
v_call: TRBV18
d_call: TRBD1
cdr3_aa: CASSPRTGGTDTQYF
cdr3_nt: TGTGCCAGCTCACCCCGGACAGGGGGGACAGATACGCAGTATTTT

j_call: TRBJ2-3
clone_size: -
v_call: TRBV7-9
d_call: TRBD1
cdr3_aa: CASSARDRGITDTQYF
cdr3_nt: TGTGCCAGCAGCGCTCGGGACAGGGGGATTACAGATACGCAGTATTTT

j_call: TRBJ1-2
clone_size: -
v_call: TRBV19
d_call: -
cdr3_aa: CASSPHGQTYIAFNYGYTF
cdr3_nt: TGTGCCAGTAGTCCCCACGGACAGACGTATATCGCTTTTAACTATGGCTACACCTTC

j_call: TRBJ2-1
clone_size: -
v_call: TRBV10-3
d_call: TRBD2
cdr3_aa: CAISRTSGGAVASDNEQFF
cdr3_nt: TGTGCCATCAGCCGAACTAGCGGGGGGGCCGTAGCCTCGGACAATGAGCAGTTCTTC

j_call: TRBJ1-5
clone_size: -
v_call: TRBV19
d_call: -
cdr3_aa: CASSLQIFGQPQHF
cdr3_nt: TGTGCCAGTAGTCTACAGATTTTTGGGCAGCCCCAGCATTTT